This T cell receptor beta chain was sequenced for a study of T cell changes during pregnancy in multiple sclerosis (dated by TCRdb to about 2019). For context, the study as a whole: The study looked at changes in the T cell repertoire across pregnancy in women with multiple sclerosis.

The method was the immunoSEQ multiplex PCR assay. TCRdb took over this immuneACCESS table, retaining in-frame rearrangements with V and J assigned. Such tables are incomplete; in checked studies, under half of the missing clones stem from an unresolved V gene, and the remainder is unexplained. The sample table shows tens of thousands of clones, and roughly 93% are seen once. The ten biggest clones cover roughly 1% of the sample. Relative to germline, V is 2 bases shorter and J is 2 bases shorter, with 7 bases between their ends. CDR1 and CDR2, per the germline V gene (reference sequence), are MNHNY and SVGAGI. The CDR3 has 13 amino acids, counting the end cysteine and phenylalanine. The DNA shown is the 39-base CDR3, in frame from base 1. Concerning this clone: It has no known antigen specificity. Per-base quality was not reported, and no clone a single base away is much larger than it.

The source of this sequence is a female donor with multiple sclerosis, enrolled in a pregnancy study. This material consisted of peripheral blood, taken in the first trimester of pregnancy. The chain is encoded by TRBV6-6 joined to TRBJ2-7; too little of a D gene remains to name it. Here is the DNA: TGTGCCAGCAGTTACGAGGAGACCTACGAGCAGTACTTC. This encodes CASSYEETYEQYF.